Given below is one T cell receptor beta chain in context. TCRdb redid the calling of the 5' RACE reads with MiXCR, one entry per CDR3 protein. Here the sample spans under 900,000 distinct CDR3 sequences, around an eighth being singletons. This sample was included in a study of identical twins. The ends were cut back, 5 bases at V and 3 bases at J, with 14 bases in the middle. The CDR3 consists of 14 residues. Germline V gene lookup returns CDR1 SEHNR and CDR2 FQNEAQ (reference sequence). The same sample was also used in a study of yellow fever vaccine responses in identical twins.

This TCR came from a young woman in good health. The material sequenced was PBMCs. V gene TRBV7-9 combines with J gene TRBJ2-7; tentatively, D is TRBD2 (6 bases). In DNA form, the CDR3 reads TGTGCCAGCAGCGCTGACGGGAGAGACTACGAGCAGTACTTC. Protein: CASSADGRDYEQYF.